The T cell receptor (beta chain) described here comes from a study of CXCR3-negative and CXCR3-positive naive CD8 T cells. Study background: Summed over all libraries, TRB reads came to approximately 140 million, with about 1.5 +/- 0.3 million per library.

The study's findings and limits: Comparison of naive CXCR3-negative and CXCR3-positive cells revealed similar TRBV-TRBJ usage, while memory cells differed.

Germline CDR1 reads SGHDN; CDR2 reads FVKESK. CDR3 length: 15 amino acids. Comments on this clonotype: Its specificity is unknown.

UMI-labeled TRB cDNA libraries were prepared by 5' RACE. Using the 5' RACE reads, TCRdb records one entry per CDR3 protein without DNA. The sample table includes around 48,000 distinct CDR3 sequences. Input material: memory CD8+ T cells from blood. The V and J genes are TRBV14 and TRBJ2-5; TCRdb gives TRBD1 as the D gene, but with no DNA this cannot be confirmed. This clonotype was obtained from a human donor in good health. Some clones in this sample may be carry-over from other donors' samples. The CDR3 sequence is CASSPRMSLQETQYF. The entire variable domain, with the rest obtained from reference TRBV14 and TRBJ2-5, is as follows: EAGVTQFPSHSVIEKGQTVTLRCDPISGHDNLYWYRRVMGKEIKFLLHFVKESKQDESGMPNNRFLAERTGGTYSTLKVQPAELEDSGVYFCASSPRMSLQETQYFGPGTRLLVL.